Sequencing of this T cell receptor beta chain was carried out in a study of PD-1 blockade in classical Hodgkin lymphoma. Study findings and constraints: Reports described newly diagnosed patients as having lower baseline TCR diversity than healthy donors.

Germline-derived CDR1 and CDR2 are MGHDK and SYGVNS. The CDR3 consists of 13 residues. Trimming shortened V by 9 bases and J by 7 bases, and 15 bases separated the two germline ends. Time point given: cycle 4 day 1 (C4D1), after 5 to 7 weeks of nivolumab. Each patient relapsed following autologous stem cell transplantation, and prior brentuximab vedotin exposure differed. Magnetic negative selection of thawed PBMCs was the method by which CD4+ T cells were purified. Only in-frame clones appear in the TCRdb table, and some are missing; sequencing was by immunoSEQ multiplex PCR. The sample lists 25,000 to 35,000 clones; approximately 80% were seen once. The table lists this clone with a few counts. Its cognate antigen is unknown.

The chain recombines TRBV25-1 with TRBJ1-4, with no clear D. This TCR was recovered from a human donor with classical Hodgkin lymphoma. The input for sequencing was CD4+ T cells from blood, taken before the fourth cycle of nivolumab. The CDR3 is CARPTGSGEKLFF. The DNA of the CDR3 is TGTGCCAGGCCCACGGGTTCTGGTGAAAAACTGTTTTTT.